The subject of this entry is one T cell receptor beta chain. The data were obtained in a study of blood T cell repertoires in COVID-19. Study-level information: The study drew acute and convalescent COVID-19 samples from the United States, Italy and Spain. PBMCs, B-cell-depleted T cells, or T cells provided the cDNA or gDNA that made up the material.

This table comes from immunoSEQ multiplex PCR, and its TCRdb copy is limited to in-frame clones, with some not included. This sample has approximately 150,000 clones, with around 90% found just once. The sequenced material came from peripheral blood. The sequence derives from a human donor in a cohort sampled during active COVID-19.

The CDR3 sequence is CASSWGLAGTSDTQYF. The CDR3, as DNA: TGCGCCAGCAGCTGGGGACTAGCGGGAACATCTGATACGCAGTATTTT. The chain couples TRBV5-1 to TRBJ2-3; the match to TRBD2 covers 13 bases. This CDR3 is built from 16 residues. V lost 3 bases and J lost 6; bases outside the gene matches: 7. Germline assignment: CDR1 SGHRS and CDR2 YFSETQ. The full variable domain, with the rest looked up from reference TRBV5-1 and TRBJ2-3, is KAGVTQTPRYLIKTRGQQVTLSCSPISGHRSVSWYQQTPGQGLQFLFEYFSETQRNKGNFPGRFSGRQFSNSRSEMNVSTLELGDSALYLCASSWGLAGTSDTQYFGPGTRLTVL.